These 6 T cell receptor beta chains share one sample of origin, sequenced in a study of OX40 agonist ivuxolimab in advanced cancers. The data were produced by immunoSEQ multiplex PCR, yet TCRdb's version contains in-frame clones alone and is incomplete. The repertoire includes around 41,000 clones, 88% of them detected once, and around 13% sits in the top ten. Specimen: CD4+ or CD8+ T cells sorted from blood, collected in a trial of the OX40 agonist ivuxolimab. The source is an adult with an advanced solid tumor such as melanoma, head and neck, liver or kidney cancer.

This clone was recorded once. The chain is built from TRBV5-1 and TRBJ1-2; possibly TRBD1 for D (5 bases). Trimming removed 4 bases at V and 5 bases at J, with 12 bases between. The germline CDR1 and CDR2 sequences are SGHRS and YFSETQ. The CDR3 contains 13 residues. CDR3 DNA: TGCGCCAGCAGCCCCGAGGAGGGGTATGGCTACACCTTC. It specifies CASSPEEGYGYTF.

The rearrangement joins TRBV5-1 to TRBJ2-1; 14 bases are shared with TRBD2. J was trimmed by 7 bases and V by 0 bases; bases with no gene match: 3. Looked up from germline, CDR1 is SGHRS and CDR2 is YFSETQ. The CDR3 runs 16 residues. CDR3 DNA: TGCGCCAGCAGCTTGGGACTAGCGGGGGGGCAGAATGAGCAGTTCTTC. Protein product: CASSLGLAGGQNEQFF.

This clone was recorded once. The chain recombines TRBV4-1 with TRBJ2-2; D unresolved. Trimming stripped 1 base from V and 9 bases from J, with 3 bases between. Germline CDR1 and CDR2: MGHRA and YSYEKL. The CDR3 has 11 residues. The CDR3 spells CASSQARELFF. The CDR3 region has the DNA TGCGCCAGCAGCCAAGCTCGGGAGCTGTTTTTT.

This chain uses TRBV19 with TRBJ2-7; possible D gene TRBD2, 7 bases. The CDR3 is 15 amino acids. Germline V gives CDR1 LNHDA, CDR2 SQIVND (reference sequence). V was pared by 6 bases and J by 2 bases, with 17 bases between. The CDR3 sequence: CASSEGGGVTYEQYF. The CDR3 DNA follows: TGTGCCAGTAGCGAGGGAGGGGGAGTTACCTACGAGCAGTACTTC.

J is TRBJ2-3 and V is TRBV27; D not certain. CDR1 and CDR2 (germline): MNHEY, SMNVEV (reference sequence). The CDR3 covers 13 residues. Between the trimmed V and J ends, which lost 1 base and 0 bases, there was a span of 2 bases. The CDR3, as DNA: TGTGCCAGCAGTTTATGGAGCACAGATACGCAGTATTTT. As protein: CASSLWSTDTQYF.

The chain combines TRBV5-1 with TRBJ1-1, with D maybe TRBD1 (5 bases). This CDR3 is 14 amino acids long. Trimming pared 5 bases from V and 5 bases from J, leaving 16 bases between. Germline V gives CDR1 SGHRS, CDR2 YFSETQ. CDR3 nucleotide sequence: TGCGCCAGCAGGTTTAAGGGGATTGGGACTGAAGCTTTCTTT. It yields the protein CASRFKGIGTEAFF. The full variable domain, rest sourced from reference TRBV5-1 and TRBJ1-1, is KAGVTQTPRYLIKTRGQQVTLSCSPISGHRSVSWYQQTPGQGLQFLFEYFSETQRNKGNFPGRFSGRQFSNSRSEMNVSTLELGDSALYLCASRFKGIGTEAFFGQGTRLTVV.